Below are 27 T cell receptor beta chains sequenced from a single sample in a study of T cells in Graves' hyperthyroidism and ophthalmopathy. From RNA transcripts, TCR beta CDR3 regions were amplified. Initially, a first-round RT-PCR of the TCR CDR3 employed the HTBI primer set. MiXCR, run by TCRdb on the multiplex PCR reads, gives a single entry per CDR3 protein. The sample carries hundreds of thousands of distinct CDR3 sequences, about 13% recorded once. The sample was blood. The origin of the receptors is a woman younger than 35 with Graves' hyperthyroidism.

Many counts were recorded for this clonotype. This chain connects TRBV6-1 to TRBJ1-5; D call uncertain. CDR3 length: 13 residues. V shed 1 base and J shed 5 bases, with 6 bases lying between them. Germline V gives CDR1 MNHNS, CDR2 SASEGT. This chain's CDR3 is CASSEEGDQPQHF. The CDR3 nucleotides read TGTGCCAGCAGTGAAGAAGGAGATCAGCCCCAGCATTTT.

This clonotype was seen at least ten times. The V and J genes are TRBV5-1 and TRBJ1-1, with D maybe TRBD1 (6 bases). The CDR3 sequence is 14 residues long. Trimming left V 0 bases short and J 2 bases short, with 8 bases between. Looked up from germline, CDR1 is SGHRS and CDR2 is YFSETQ. The CDR3 protein is CASSLGGHNTEAFF. The CDR3 bases are TGCGCCAGCAGCTTGGGGGGACATAACACTGAAGCTTTCTTT.

This clonotype was seen many times. V gene TRBV12-3 or TRBV12-4 combines with J gene TRBJ1-6; 10 bases map to TRBD1. The CDR3 is 14 amino acids. With V trimmed by 6 bases and J by 9 bases, 5 bases remained unmatched. CDR3: CASRGTGEASPLHF. The CDR3 DNA sequence: TGTGCCAGCAGAGGGACAGGGGAGGCTTCACCCCTCCACTTT.

This clonotype was detected ten times or more. The V call is TRBV20-1, the J call TRBJ2-7, with 10 bases aligning to TRBD2. This CDR3 is 15 amino acids long. Per germline, CDR1 DFQATT and CDR2 SNEGSKA (reference sequence). The V and J ends lost 2 bases and 3 bases, in that order; junction bases with no gene match: 7. In DNA, the CDR3 is TGCAGTGCTAGACTTACTAGCGGGAAGGGCTACGAGCAGTACTTC. This translates into CSARLTSGKGYEQYF.

This clonotype showed up many times. V is TRBV5-1 and J is TRBJ1-1; TRBD1 matches at 7 bases. The junction had 11 bases not matched to a gene; V was cut back by 1 base and J by 8 bases. This CDR3 is 15 amino acids long. Germline V gene data show CDR1 as SGHRS and CDR2 as YFSETQ. CDR3 loop: CASSLLSRPGQEAFF. The CDR3 bases are TGCGCCAGCAGCTTGCTTAGTCGCCCGGGACAGGAAGCTTTCTTT.

About this clonotype: Since a much larger clone is just one base distant, this may be a read error. The V and J genes are TRBV24-1 and TRBJ2-1; no clear D. The DNA end lines up better with TRBJ2-7; the J call may be wrong. The CDR3 spans 17 residues. Germline loops: CDR1 KGHDR, CDR2 SFDVKD. For the CDR3, the DNA is TGTGCCACCAGTGAAGTTTCCCAATTCGTTGGCTACAATGAGCAGTACTTC. Residues: CATSEVSQFVGYNEQYF.

This clonotype was observed a few times. DNA for the CDR3: TGTGCCAGCAGCTTAAATCCGGGAAGCACAGATACGCAGTATTTT. This encodes CASSLNPGSTDTQYF. This chain connects TRBV7-3 to TRBJ2-3; a possible D gene is TRBD2 (5 bases). Trimming took off 1 base at V and 0 bases at J, with 8 bases between the two ends. The CDR3 has 15 amino acids. Germline V gives CDR1 SGHTA, CDR2 FQGTGA.

This clonotype showed up many times. CDR3 protein: CASGQVFNYGYTF. The DNA of the CDR3 is TGTGCCAGCGGGCAGGTTTTCAACTATGGCTACACCTTC. This chain uses TRBV12-3 or TRBV12-4 with TRBJ1-2; D remains ambiguous. Trimming pared 8 bases from V and 2 bases from J, leaving 12 bases between. The CDR3 is 13 residues long.

This clonotype was seen ten or more times. The chain uses TRBV20-1 and TRBJ1-1, with TRBD1 matching 9 bases. CDR3 size: 13 residues. After removal of 4 bases from V and 5 bases from J, the junction contained 5 bases not matched to a gene. Germline CDR1 DFQATT, CDR2 SNEGSKA (reference sequence). The CDR3 DNA reads TGCAGTGCTATGGGGACAGGGTGGACTGAAGCTTTCTTT. This gives the protein CSAMGTGWTEAFF.

This chain connects TRBV28 to TRBJ1-5; no clear D. V was trimmed by 6 bases and J by 7 bases, leaving 7 bases between them. The length of the CDR3 is 11 residues. Germline V lookup: CDR1 MDHEN, CDR2 SYDVKM. The CDR3: CASSVEQPQHF. The CDR3 DNA reads TGTGCCAGCAGCGTAGAGCAGCCCCAGCATTTT.

This clonotype showed up just a few times. This chain joins TRBV20-1 and TRBJ1-2, with D possibly being TRBD1 (6 bases). V dropped 5 bases and J dropped 7 bases, with 17 bases sitting between them. The CDR3 contains 13 residues. From germline, CDR1 is DFQATT and CDR2 SNEGSKA (reference sequence). Here the CDR3 reads CSAGEDRVRGYTF. CDR3 DNA: TGCAGTGCTGGCGAGGACAGAGTTCGTGGCTACACCTTC.

This clonotype was recorded many times. This chain connects TRBV19 to TRBJ2-7, with 9 bases lining up with TRBD2. V gave up 10 bases and J gave up 1 base; unmatched junction bases: 8. The CDR3 is made up of 14 amino acids. Germline V gene sequence: CDR1 LNHDA, CDR2 SQIVND (reference sequence). The CDR3 bases are TGTGCCACCCGACAAGCGGGAGGTTCCTACGAGCAGTACTTC. Its protein is CATRQAGGSYEQYF. Using reference TRBV19 and TRBJ2-7 for the parts outside the CDR3, the full variable domain is DGGITQSPKYLFRKEGQNVTLSCEQNLNHDAMYWYRQDPGQGLRLIYYSQIVNDFQKGDIAEGYSVSREKKESFPLTVTSAQKNPTAFYLCATRQAGGSYEQYFGPGTRLTVT.

This clonotype was seen a few times. V usage is TRBV6-1 and J usage is TRBJ2-7; D gene ambiguous. The CDR3 spans 15 residues. Germline CDR1 MNHNS, CDR2 SASEGT. The V and J ends lost 6 bases and 0 bases respectively, with 15 bases between them. Here the CDR3 reads CASSPPQSVSYEQYF. The CDR3 coding sequence is TGTGCCAGCAGCCCTCCTCAAAGCGTCTCCTACGAGCAGTACTTC.

This clonotype was picked up many times. CDR3 amino acids: CASSGGGRGTDTQYF. CDR3 in DNA: TGTGCCAGCAGCGGCGGGGGAAGAGGTACAGATACGCAGTATTTT. The V call is TRBV2, the J call TRBJ2-3, with TRBD2 matching 7 bases. Germline trimming cut 6 bases from V and 3 bases from J; bases unmatched to any gene: 9. Germline lookup yields CDR1 SNHLY and CDR2 FYNNEI. The CDR3 runs to 15 residues.

This clonotype was recorded many times. V is TRBV7-2 and J is TRBJ1-1, with D unresolved. Trimming pared 9 bases from V and 0 bases from J, leaving 11 bases between. This CDR3 contains 13 residues. Germline assignment: CDR1 SGHTA and CDR2 FQGNSA. DNA of the CDR3: TGTGCCAGGACGAAGGCTCTGAACACTGAAGCTTTCTTT. Translated, it gives CARTKALNTEAFF.

In its sample, this clonotype was seen many times. The J gene is TRBJ1-2, the V gene TRBV20-1, with D tentatively TRBD1 (5 bases). V lost 3 bases and J 3 bases, leaving 11 bases between the germline ends. This CDR3 has 13 amino acids. Looked up from germline, CDR1 is DFQATT and CDR2 is SNEGSKA (reference sequence). The CDR3 DNA is TGCAGTGCTAGTAGTGGGGCACACTATGGCTACACCTTC. It specifies CSASSGAHYGYTF.

This clonotype showed up many times. The chain combines TRBV27 with TRBJ1-5; no firm D call. The CDR3 covers 14 residues. Trimming took 3 bases from V and 5 from J, leaving 11 bases between them. From germline, CDR1 is MNHEY and CDR2 SMNVEV (reference sequence). The CDR3: CASSFRTSDQPQHF. For the CDR3, the DNA is TGTGCCAGCAGTTTTCGGACTTCGGATCAGCCCCAGCATTTT.

On this clonotype: A read error may explain this, as a much larger clone is one base away. J is TRBJ2-1 and V is TRBV18, with D tentatively TRBD1 or TRBD2 (6 bases each). Trimming left V 0 bases short and J 13 bases short, with 16 bases between. This CDR3 has 14 amino acids. Germline V CDR1 and CDR2: KGHSH, LQKENI. CDR3 loop: CASSPPTVRGPQFF. CDR3 nucleotide sequence: TGTGCCAGCTCACCACCCACGGTCCGGGGGCCTCAGTTCTTC.

This clonotype was found many times. The chain is built from TRBV7-2 and TRBJ1-5, with 11 bases identical to TRBD1. The CDR3 spans 18 residues. Germline CDR1 is SGHTA and CDR2 is FQGNSA. V shed 4 bases, J shed 6 bases, and the junction held 14 bases outside the gene matches. CDR3 nucleotide sequence: TGTGCCAGCAGCTCCGACCCCCCCGGGACAGGGGGAGTTCAGCCCCAGCATTTT. This translates into CASSSDPPGTGGVQPQHF.

This clonotype was detected a few times. V usage is TRBV28 and J usage is TRBJ2-7; the D is unclear. V shed 1 base and J shed 2 bases, with 9 bases lying between them. The CDR3 sequence is 14 residues long. The germline V gene encodes CDR1 MDHEN and CDR2 SYDVKM. The CDR3 here is CASSLFPVPYEQYF. The CDR3 DNA reads TGTGCCAGCAGTTTATTCCCAGTTCCCTACGAGCAGTACTTC.

This clonotype was found many times. V and J are TRBV2 and TRBJ2-7, with D possibly matching TRBD2 (7 bases). This CDR3 has 12 amino acids. The ends were cut back, 4 bases at V and 5 bases at J, with 9 bases in the middle. Per germline, CDR1 SNHLY and CDR2 FYNNEI. The chain's CDR3 is CASSGEGDEQYF. The CDR3 DNA is TGTGCCAGCAGTGGGGAGGGGGACGAGCAGTACTTC.

This clonotype was observed many times. The V call is TRBV6-1, the J call TRBJ2-3; unclear D gene. Trimming cost V 7 bases and J 1 base, with 12 bases left between them. CDR1 and CDR2 from the germline V gene are MNHNS and SASEGT. The CDR3 is 14 amino acids. The chain's CDR3 is CASTPEYGTDTQYF. In DNA form, the CDR3 reads TGTGCCAGCACTCCGGAGTATGGCACAGATACGCAGTATTTT.

The chain combines TRBV10-3 with TRBJ1-2, with D possibly matching TRBD1 (6 bases). The CDR3 spans 12 residues. Trimming stripped 8 bases from V and 7 bases from J, with 14 bases between. Germline lookup yields CDR1 ENHRY and CDR2 SYGVKD. CDR3 in DNA: TGTGCCATCGCACAGGGCACGGCTGGCTACACCTTC. Protein: CAIAQGTAGYTF.

This clonotype was seen only a few times. The V and J genes are TRBV4-3 and TRBJ2-5; D ambiguous. The CDR3 has 15 residues. Germline CDR1 and CDR2: LGHNA and YSLEER. The germline V and J ends were trimmed by 4 bases and 0 bases, with 12 bases remaining between them. CDR3 nucleotide sequence: TGCGCCAGCAGCCCTTTCTGGCAATACCAAGAGACCCAGTACTTC. Its protein product is CASSPFWQYQETQYF.

This clonotype was seen more than once but under ten times. The chain links TRBV6-1 to TRBJ2-1, with D perhaps TRBD2 (6 bases). The CDR3 runs 15 residues. V lost 6 bases, J lost 9 bases, and 21 bases lay in between. Germline assignment: CDR1 MNHNS and CDR2 SASEGT. CDR3 nucleotides: TGTGCCAGCAGCTTGGGCGGCCCAATGGGGGGTGAGCAGTTCTTC. It yields the protein CASSLGGPMGGEQFF.

The chain couples TRBV15 to TRBJ2-5, with D uncertain. V was trimmed by 0 bases and J by 5 bases, leaving 13 bases between them. The CDR3 runs 15 residues. Per the germline V gene, CDR1 is LNHNV and CDR2 is YYDKDF (reference sequence). The CDR3 spells CATSRDVGARETQYF. CDR3 nucleotides: TGTGCCACCAGCAGAGATGTGGGCGCTCGGGAGACCCAGTACTTC.

This clonotype came up a few times. This chain connects TRBV6-2 or TRBV6-3 to TRBJ2-5; unclear D gene. The germline V gene encodes CDR1 MNHEY and CDR2 SVGEGT. Trimming stripped 6 bases from V and 5 bases from J, with 10 bases between. This CDR3 contains 12 residues. CDR3 protein: CASSPVGETQYF. For the CDR3, the DNA is TGTGCCAGCAGCCCAGTAGGGGAGACCCAGTACTTC.